This T cell receptor beta chain was documented in a study of identical twins. Each CDR3 protein gets one entry after TCRdb re-called the 5' RACE reads with MiXCR. This sample yields roughly 630,000 distinct CDR3 sequences, of which 7.1% are seen a single time; 1.6% belongs to the top ten. In regard to this clonotype: Its antigen remains unknown.

Study results and caveats: One should note that invariant MAIT and iNKT cells could partly confound zero-insertion analyses.

These data also formed part of another study, on yellow fever vaccine responses in identical twins.

This sequence was found in a young woman in good health. Sequenced material: PBMCs.

The CDR3 coding sequence is TGTGCCACCAGTGCCGACCGGCTCTACAATGAGCAGTTCTTC. Residues: CATSADRLYNEQFF. The V and J genes are TRBV24-1 and TRBJ2-1; D gene unclear. The germline V gene encodes CDR1 KGHDR and CDR2 SFDVKD. Between the trimmed V and J ends, which lost 5 bases and 3 bases, there was a span of 10 bases. The CDR3 is 14 amino acids.